The clone carrying this T cell receptor (beta chain) was seen only once. This CDR3 is built from 17 residues. V trimming: 5 bases; J trimming: 1 base; junction bases outside the gene matches: 5. Germline assignment: CDR1 SEHNR and CDR2 FQNEAQ (reference sequence). Participant ages covered about 18 to 95 years across some 25 US areas. The repertoire was sequenced with immunoSEQ multiplex PCR; TCRdb's copy has only in-frame clones and lacks some. The sample has under 300,000 clones; about 90% are singletons. The data originate from a study of blood T cell repertoires in COVID-19. Study background: Samples came from the United States, Italy and Spain, spanning acute and convalescent COVID-19. Sources were T cells, B-cell-depleted T cells, or PBMCs; the material itself was cDNA or gDNA.

The clonotype originates from a woman in her forties with acute COVID-19. What was sequenced was PBMCs or T cells enriched from blood (not recorded which). The V gene is TRBV7-9, the J gene TRBJ2-1; TRBD2 aligns across 13 bases. The CDR3 DNA sequence: TGTGCCAGCAGCACCGGACTAGCGGGAGTTTCCTACAATGAGCAGTTCTTC. Translating gives CASSTGLAGVSYNEQFF.